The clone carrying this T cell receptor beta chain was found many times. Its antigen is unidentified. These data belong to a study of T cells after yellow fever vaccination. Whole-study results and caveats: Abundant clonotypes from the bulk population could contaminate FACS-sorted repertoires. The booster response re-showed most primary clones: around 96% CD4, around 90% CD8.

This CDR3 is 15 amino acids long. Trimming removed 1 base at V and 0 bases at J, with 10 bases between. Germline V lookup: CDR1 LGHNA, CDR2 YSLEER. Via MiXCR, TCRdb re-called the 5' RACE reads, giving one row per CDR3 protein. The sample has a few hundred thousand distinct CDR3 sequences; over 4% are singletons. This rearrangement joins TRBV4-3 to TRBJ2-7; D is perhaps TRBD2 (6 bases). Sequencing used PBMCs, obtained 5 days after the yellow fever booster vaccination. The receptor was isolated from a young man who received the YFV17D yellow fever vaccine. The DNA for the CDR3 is TGCGCCAGCAGCCAAGCGCGGGGAAGCTCCTACGAGCAGTACTTC. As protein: CASSQARGSSYEQYF.